This paragraph covers one T cell receptor (beta chain) sequence. Its cognate antigen is unknown. The junction and the germline gene differ at one end; a read error may be behind it. The sample contains more than one DNA sequence encoding this CDR3. These data come from a study of multiple sclerosis patients with progressive multifocal leukoencephalopathy. Study conclusions and caveats: Findings may reflect JC virus infection or just general immunocompromise. Before and during natalizumab, the clones expanded at PML already existed.

Germline-derived CDR1 and CDR2 are SGHVS and FNYEAQ. This CDR3 region has 16 residues. Libraries were prepared by immunoSEQ multiplex PCR; TCRdb keeps only in-frame clonotypes and omits some of them. Among under 40,000 clones, over 90% were seen once, and the ten largest hold around 2.1%. Time point denoted: before natalizumab initiation. This chain joins TRBV7-6 and TRBJ2-6, with TRBD1 as a possible D gene (5 bases). This TCR was recovered from a man aged 25 to 40 with multiple sclerosis. The sample comprised PBMCs. The chain's CDR3 is CASSLAKSTGANVLTF. In nucleotides, the CDR3 is TGTGCCAGCAGCTTAGCGAAGTCAACTGGGGCCAACGTCCTGACCTTC.